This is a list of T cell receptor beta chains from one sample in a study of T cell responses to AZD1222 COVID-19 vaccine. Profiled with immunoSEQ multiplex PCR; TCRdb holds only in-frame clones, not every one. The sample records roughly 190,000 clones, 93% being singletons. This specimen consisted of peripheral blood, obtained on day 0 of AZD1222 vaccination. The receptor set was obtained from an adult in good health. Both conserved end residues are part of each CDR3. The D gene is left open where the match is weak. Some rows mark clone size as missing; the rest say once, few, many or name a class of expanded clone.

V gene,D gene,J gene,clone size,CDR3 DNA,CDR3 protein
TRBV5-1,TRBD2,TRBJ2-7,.,TGCGCCAGCAGCCCCGGGACTAGCTGGAACTACGAGCAGTACTTC,CASSPGTSWNYEQYF
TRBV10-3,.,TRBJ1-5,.,TGTGCCATCAGTGAATTGACAGGCGCTGGTCAGCCCCAGCATTTT,CAISELTGAGQPQHF
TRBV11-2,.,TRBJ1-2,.,TGTGCCAGCAGCTTAGCCTTCGGTGAGGTTATGGATTACTATGGCTACACCTTC,CASSLAFGEVMDYYGYTF
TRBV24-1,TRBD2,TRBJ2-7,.,TGTGCCACCAGTGATTTGCTCTTTACTAGCGGGGTTCCCGACCCCTACGAGCAGTACTTC,CATSDLLFTSGVPDPYEQYF
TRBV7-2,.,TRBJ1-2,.,TGTGCCAGCAGCTCCCTAGGGGCCGTCACTAACTATGGCTACACCTTC,CASSSLGAVTNYGYTF
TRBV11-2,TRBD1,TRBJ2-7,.,TGTGCCAGCAGCCGGGTGGGGACAGGGCTTACCTACGAGCAGTACTTC,CASSRVGTGLTYEQYF
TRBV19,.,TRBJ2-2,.,TGTGCCAGTAGCTTTATAGCAACCGGGGAGCTGTTTTTT,CASSFIATGELFF
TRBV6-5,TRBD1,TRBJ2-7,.,TGTGCCAGCAGCTCGACAGGGATAGTGACCGAGCAGTACTTC,CASSSTGIVTEQYF
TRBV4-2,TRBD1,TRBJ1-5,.,TGTGCCAGCAGCCAAGATCTACCGGGACAGGGTTATCAGCCCCAGCATTTT,CASSQDLPGQGYQPQHF
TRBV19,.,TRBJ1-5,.,TGTGCCAGTAGTATAGATCCAGGGGCACTTAGCAATCAGCCCCAGCATTTT,CASSIDPGALSNQPQHF
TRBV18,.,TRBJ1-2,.,TGTGCCAGCTCACCACTCTTACAGGATGCTAACTATGGCTACACCTTC,CASSPLLQDANYGYTF
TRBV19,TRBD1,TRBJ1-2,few,TGTGCCAGTAGACTCAGGGGGGGACGTATAGATGGCTACACCTTC,CASRLRGGRIDGYTF
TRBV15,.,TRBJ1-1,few,TGTGCCACCAGCAGAGGCGAGGTGGGAGGGACTGAAGCTTTCTTT,CATSRGEVGGTEAFF
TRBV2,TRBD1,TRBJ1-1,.,TGTGCCAGCAGTGAAGCCAGGACAGGGAAGAGAACTGAAGCTTTCTTT,CASSEARTGKRTEAFF
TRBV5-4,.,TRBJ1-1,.,TGTGCCAGCAGCCAAAAACAGGGTAGGGGCACTGAAGCTTTCTTT,CASSQKQGRGTEAFF
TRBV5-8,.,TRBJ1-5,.,TGTGCCAGCAGCTTGGCCGTGTTAAGGGACCGACGGGGGGAGCCCCAGCATTTT,CASSLAVLRDRRGEPQHF
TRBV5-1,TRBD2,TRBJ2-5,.,TGCGCCAGCCGCGGGGGCCAAGAGACCCAGTACTTC,CASRGGQETQYF
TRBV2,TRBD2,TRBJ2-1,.,TGTGCCAGCAGTTGGGCTAGCGGGCGGAATGAGCAGTTCTTC,CASSWASGRNEQFF
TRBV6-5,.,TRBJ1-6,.,TGTGCCAGCAGTTACAGTTTGAGCTCCTATAATTCACCCCTCCACTTT,CASSYSLSSYNSPLHF
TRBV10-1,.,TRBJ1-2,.,TGCGCCAGCAGTGATGGAACTAACTATGGCTACACCTTC,CASSDGTNYGYTF
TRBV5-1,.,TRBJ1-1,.,TGCGCCAGCAGCGTAAGGGGGAACACTGAAGCTTTCTTT,CASSVRGNTEAFF
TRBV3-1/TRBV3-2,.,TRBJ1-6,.,TGTGCCAGCAGCCCTCCTGGAATTTCACCCCTCCACTTT,CASSPPGISPLHF
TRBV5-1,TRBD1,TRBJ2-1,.,TGCGCCAGCAGCTTGGTGACAGGGAATTACAATGAGCAGTTCTTC,CASSLVTGNYNEQFF
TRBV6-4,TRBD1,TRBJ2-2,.,TGTGCCAGCAGTTTAACAGGGGGTAACACCGGGGAGCTGTTTTTT,CASSLTGGNTGELFF
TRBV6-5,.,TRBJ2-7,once,TGTGCCAGCAGTTACTCGGCAGGGGCGCAAGGGCAGTACTTC,CASSYSAGAQGQYF
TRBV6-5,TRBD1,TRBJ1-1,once,TGTGCCAGCAGTTTACAGGGGGACACTGAAGCTTTCTTT,CASSLQGDTEAFF
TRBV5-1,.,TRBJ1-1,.,TGCGCCAGCAGCTTGGTACAATCGCAGAGGAACACTGAAGCTTTCTTT,CASSLVQSQRNTEAFF
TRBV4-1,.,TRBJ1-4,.,TGCGCCAGCAGCCAAGAGTCAACTAATGAAAAACTGTTTTTT,CASSQESTNEKLFF
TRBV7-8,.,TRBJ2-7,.,TGTGCCAGCAGCTTAGGGAGCTACGAGCAGTACTTC,CASSLGSYEQYF
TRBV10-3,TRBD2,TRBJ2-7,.,TGTGCCATCAGTGCCAATCGAGGGTTGGGCCCCGGGACTAGCGGGAGGGTTTACGAGCAGTACTTC,CAISANRGLGPGTSGRVYEQYF
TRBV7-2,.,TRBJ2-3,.,TGTGCCAGCAGCTCCTACGGGGACACGCAGTATTTT,CASSSYGDTQYF
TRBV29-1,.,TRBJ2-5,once,TGCAGCGTTGAAACCTCGGGAGAGACCCAGTACTTC,CSVETSGETQYF
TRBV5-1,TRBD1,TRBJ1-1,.,TGCGCCAGCAGCCCCCCGGGACAGGGGTCGAACACTGAAGCTTTCTTT,CASSPPGQGSNTEAFF
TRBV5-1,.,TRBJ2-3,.,TGCGCCAGCAGCTTTCACCAGCGAGATACGCAGTATTTT,CASSFHQRDTQYF
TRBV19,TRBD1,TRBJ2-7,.,TGTGCCAGTAGTATAATAACGACAGGGGCGACCTACGAGCAGTACTTC,CASSIITTGATYEQYF
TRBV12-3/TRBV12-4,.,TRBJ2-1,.,TGTGCCAGCAAAGGTAACCATGAGCAGTTCTTC,CASKGNHEQFF
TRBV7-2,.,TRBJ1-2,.,TGTGCCAGCAGCTTAGTGTCTGGGGAGAACTATGGCTACACCTTC,CASSLVSGENYGYTF
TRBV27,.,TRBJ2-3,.,TGTGCCAGCAGTCCGCAGAGAGGGTCGAGGGCCGTGAGTGCAGATACGCAGTATTTT,CASSPQRGSRAVSADTQYF
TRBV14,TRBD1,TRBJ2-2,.,TGTGCCAGCAGCCCTAACAGGGGTCACACCGGGGAGCTGTTTTTT,CASSPNRGHTGELFF
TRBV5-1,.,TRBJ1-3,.,TGCGCCAGCAGCCCAGAGGTAATGGGGAGCTCTGGAAACACCATATATTTT,CASSPEVMGSSGNTIYF
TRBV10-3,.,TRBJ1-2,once,TGTGCCATCAGTGAGTCGACAGGCTATGGCTACACCTTC,CAISESTGYGYTF
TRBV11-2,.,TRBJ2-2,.,TGTGCCAGCAGCCGCGGTAGGGTCAGGAGAAACACCGGGGAGCTGTTTTTT,CASSRGRVRRNTGELFF
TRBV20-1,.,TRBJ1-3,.,TGCAGTGCTAGGGGGGGAGCGACCATATATTTT,CSARGGATIYF
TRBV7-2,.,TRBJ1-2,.,TGTGCCAGCAGCCTAAGAACGGACGGCTATGGCTACACCTTC,CASSLRTDGYGYTF
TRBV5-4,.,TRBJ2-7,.,TGTGCCAGCTCGGTGGGCGCCTACGAGCAGTACTTC,CASSVGAYEQYF
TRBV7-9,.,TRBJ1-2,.,TGTGCCAGCAGCACGCCGGGACGGGGAGGTAATCACTACACCTTC,CASSTPGRGGNHYTF
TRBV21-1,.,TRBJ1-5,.,TGTGCCAGCAGCAAAGTAGAGATTATCCTACAGCCCCAGCATTTT,CASSKVEIILQPQHF
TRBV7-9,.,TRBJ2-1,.,TGTGCCAGCAGCTTAGGCAGCTCCTACAATGAGCAGTTCTTC,CASSLGSSYNEQFF
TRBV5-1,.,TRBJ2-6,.,TGCGCCAGCGGACCCCAGGGGTCCGGGGCCAACGTCCTGACTTTC,CASGPQGSGANVLTF
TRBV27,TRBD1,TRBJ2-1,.,TGTGCCAGCACCCAAGGACAGGGGCGGTCGGATGAGCAGTTCTTC,CASTQGQGRSDEQFF
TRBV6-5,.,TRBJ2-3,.,TGTGCCAGCAACAGGGAAAATACGCAGTATTTT,CASNRENTQYF
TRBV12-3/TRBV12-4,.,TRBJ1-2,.,TGTGCCAGCAGTCAACAAGGAGGGGATGGCTACACCTTC,CASSQQGGDGYTF